The clone carrying this T cell receptor beta chain was seen a handful of times. Its antigen is not identified. Isolated RNA was reverse transcribed in full, so expressed TCRB transcripts were sequenced. Approximately 3.6 million reads per sample were averaged for naive, central memory and regulatory samples. Libraries were prepared by immunoSEQ multiplex PCR; TCRdb keeps only in-frame clonotypes and omits some of them. The table records hundreds of thousands of clones, roughly an eighth of them present only once. This sample was included in a study of beta chain features in type 1 diabetes. V gave up 0 bases and J gave up 9 bases; unmatched junction bases: 10. Germline CDR1 reads LGHNA; CDR2 reads YNFKEQ. CDR3 length equals 16 residues. Whole-study results and caveats: Type 1 diabetes patients had VDJ junctions that carried fewer insertions and more deletions. High TCR expression in some cells could lead to their over-representation in cDNA sequencing.

The TCR sequence derives from a woman younger than 35 in good health. The chain employs TRBV4-2 and TRBJ2-3, with 9 bases aligning to TRBD2. The sample comprised naive CD4+ T cells from blood. Written as DNA, the CDR3 is TGTGCCAGCAGCCAAGAGGTTAGACTAGCGGAAACCACGCAGTATTTT. Protein: CASSQEVRLAETTQYF.